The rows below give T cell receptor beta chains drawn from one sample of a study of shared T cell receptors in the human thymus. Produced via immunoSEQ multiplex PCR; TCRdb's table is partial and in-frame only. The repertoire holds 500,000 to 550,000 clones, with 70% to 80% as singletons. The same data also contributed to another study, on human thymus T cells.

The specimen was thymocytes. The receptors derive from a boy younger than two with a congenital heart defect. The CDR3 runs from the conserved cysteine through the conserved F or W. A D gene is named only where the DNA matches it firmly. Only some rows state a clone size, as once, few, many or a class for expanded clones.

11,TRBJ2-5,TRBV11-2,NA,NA,TGTGCCAGCAGCTTGAGAGAGACCCAGTACTTC,CASSLRETQYF
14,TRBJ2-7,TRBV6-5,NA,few,TGTGCCAGTCCGCTTGGCGGAGAGACCTACGAGCAGTACTTC,CASPLGGETYEQYF
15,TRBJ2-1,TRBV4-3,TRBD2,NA,TGCGCCAGCAGCCAGGGGACTAGGGGGTACAATGAGCAGTTCTTC,CASSQGTRGYNEQFF
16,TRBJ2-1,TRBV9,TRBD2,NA,TGTGCCAGCAGCGCACGGGGAGGGGTTTCCTACAATGAGCAGTTCTTC,CASSARGGVSYNEQFF
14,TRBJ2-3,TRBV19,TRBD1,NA,TGTGCCAGTAGTGCCTACAGGGGATCGGATACGCAGTATTTT,CASSAYRGSDTQYF
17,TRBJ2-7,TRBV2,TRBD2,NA,TGTGCCAGCAGTGAAGCTCGGGGCGGGAGGAGCTCCTACGAGCAGTACTTC,CASSEARGGRSSYEQYF
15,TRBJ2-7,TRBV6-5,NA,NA,TGTGCCAGCAGTCCCGGTAGGGGGATCTCCTACGAGCAGTACTTC,CASSPGRGISYEQYF
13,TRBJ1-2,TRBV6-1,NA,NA,TGTGCCAGCAGTGGTGGGGACACCTATGGCTACACCTTC,CASSGGDTYGYTF
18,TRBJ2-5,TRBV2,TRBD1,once,TGTGCCAGCAGTGAAGCCCACTATTCAGGGGGCACCCGGGAGACCCAGTACTTC,CASSEAHYSGGTRETQYF
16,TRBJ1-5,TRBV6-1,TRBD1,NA,TGTGCCAGCAGTGAAACCGGGACAGAGCCCAATCAGCCCCAGCATTTT,CASSETGTEPNQPQHF
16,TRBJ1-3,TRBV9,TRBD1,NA,TGTGCCAGCAGCGTAGCCGGGACAGTCTCTGGAAACACCATATATTTT,CASSVAGTVSGNTIYF
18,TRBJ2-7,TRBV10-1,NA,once,TGCGCCAGCAAACCCCAATCATGCCTTTTCAGTCCCCAGTACGAGCAGTACTTC,CASKPQSCLFSPQYEQYF
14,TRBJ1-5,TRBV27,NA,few,TGTGCCAGCAGTTTATCCTGGGGGGATCAGCCCCAGCATTTT,CASSLSWGDQPQHF
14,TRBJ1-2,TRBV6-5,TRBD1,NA,TGTGCCAGCAAAAACGGGACAGCTCCCTATGGCTACACCTTC,CASKNGTAPYGYTF
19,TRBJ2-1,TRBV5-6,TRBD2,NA,TGTGCCAGCAGCCGCAGGCCCAGCGGGAGATACCCTTCCTACAATGAGCAGTTCTTC,CASSRRPSGRYPSYNEQFF
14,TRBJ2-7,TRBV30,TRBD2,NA,TGTGCCTGGAGTAGGTGGACTAGCTCCTACGAGCAGTACTTC,CAWSRWTSSYEQYF
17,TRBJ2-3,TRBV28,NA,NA,TGTGCCAGCAGTTTCCCACTAGCCCAACGGGGTCCAGATACGCAGTATTTT,CASSFPLAQRGPDTQYF
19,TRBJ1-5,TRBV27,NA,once,TGTGCCAGCAGTCCTATCCGAGGACAGAGAAAATATAGCAATCAGCCCCAGCATTTT,CASSPIRGQRKYSNQPQHF
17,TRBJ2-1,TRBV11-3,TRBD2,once,TGTGCCAGCACCTCCCCCCTACTAGCGGGAGGAAGGAATGAGCAGTTCTTC,CASTSPLLAGGRNEQFF
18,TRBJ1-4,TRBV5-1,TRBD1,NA,TGCGCCAGCAGCGCCCCCCGGGACAGGGGGGCATCTAACAAAAAACTGTTTTTT,CASSAPRDRGASNKKLFF
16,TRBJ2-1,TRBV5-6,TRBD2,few,TGTGCCAGCAGCTTGGGTCCTAGCGGGGCACCGAATGAGCAGTTCTTC,CASSLGPSGAPNEQFF
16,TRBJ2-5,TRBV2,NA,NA,TGTGCCAGCAGTGAACGAGACACCCGTTTCCAAGAGACCCAGTACTTC,CASSERDTRFQETQYF
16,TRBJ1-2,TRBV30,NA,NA,TGTGCCTGGAGCCCGGCTGGGGCGGAAAACTACCATGGCTACACCTTC,CAWSPAGAENYHGYTF
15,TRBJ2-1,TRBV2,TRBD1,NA,TGTGCCAGCAGTCCGAGGACAGGGGGCGAGTATGAGCAGTTCTTC,CASSPRTGGEYEQFF
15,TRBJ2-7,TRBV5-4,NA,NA,TGTGCCAGCAGCTCCGAGGGGGGGACCGGTTACGAGCAGTACTTC,CASSSEGGTGYEQYF
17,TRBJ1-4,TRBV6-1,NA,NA,TGTGCCAGCAGTGAACCTTCTGGCGGGTTCAAGAATGAAAAACTGTTTTTT,CASSEPSGGFKNEKLFF
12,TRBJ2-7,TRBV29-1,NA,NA,TGCAGCGTTTCTAGCAACTCCTACGAGCAGTACTTC,CSVSSNSYEQYF
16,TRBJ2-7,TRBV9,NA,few,TGTGCCAGCAGCGTAGGCGGCAAGCAAGGCCTAGGCGAGCAGTACTTC,CASSVGGKQGLGEQYF
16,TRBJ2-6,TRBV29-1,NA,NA,TGCAGCGTTGAAAATTTGGGGGGTAGGGGGGCCAACGTCCTGACTTTC,CSVENLGGRGANVLTF
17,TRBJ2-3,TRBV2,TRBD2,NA,TGTGCCAGCCCCCGTAGCGGGAGGGAATTGCCGACAGATACGCAGTATTTT,CASPRSGRELPTDTQYF
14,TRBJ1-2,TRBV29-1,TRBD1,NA,TGCAGCGTTGCTCGGGACAGGCGGGACTATGGCTACACCTTC,CSVARDRRDYGYTF
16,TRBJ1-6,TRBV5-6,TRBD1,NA,TGTGCCAGCAGCTGGGGGACAGGGCCCCTCTCTGGTCCCCTCCACTTT,CASSWGTGPLSGPLHF
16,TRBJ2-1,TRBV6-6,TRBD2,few,TGTGCCAGCAGCGCGGGAGGCGCCGCCTTTGGCAATGAGCAGTTCTTC,CASSAGGAAFGNEQFF
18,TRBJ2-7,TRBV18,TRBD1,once,TGTGCCAGCTCACCAGGGACAGGGGCCCCATTAAATTCCTACGAGCAGTACTTC,CASSPGTGAPLNSYEQYF
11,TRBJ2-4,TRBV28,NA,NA,TGTGCCAGCAGGGCGGCGGGCATTCAGTACTTC,CASRAAGIQYF
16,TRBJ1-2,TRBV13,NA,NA,TGTGCCAGCAGCTTAGTTCGGGGAAATAGTTACTATGGCTACACCTTC,CASSLVRGNSYYGYTF
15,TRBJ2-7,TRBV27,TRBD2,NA,TGTGCCAGCAGTTTACTACGGGAGGGCCCCTACGAGCAGTACTTC,CASSLLREGPYEQYF
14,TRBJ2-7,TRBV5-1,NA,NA,TGCGCCAGCAGCTTGGCGAGCGGAGCCTACGAGCAGTACTTC,CASSLASGAYEQYF
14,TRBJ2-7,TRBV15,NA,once,TGTGCCACCAGCAGAGCCGTGGCAGACTACGAGCAGTACTTC,CATSRAVADYEQYF
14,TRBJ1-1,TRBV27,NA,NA,TGTGCCAGCAGGGTTAGCGAGTTGAACACTGAAGCTTTCTTT,CASRVSELNTEAFF
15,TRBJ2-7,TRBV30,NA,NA,TGTGCCTGGAGTGTACTGGGGGGAAATCCCTACGAGCAGTACTTC,CAWSVLGGNPYEQYF